This T cell receptor (beta chain) was recovered during a study of shared clonotypes between healthy human individuals. This clone has a single count. The V and J ends lost 2 bases and 0 bases respectively, with 7 bases between them. CDR1 SGHRS and CDR2 YFSETQ come from the germline V gene. CDR3 length: 14 residues. The authors' processing: ImmunoSEQ sequences covered only the junction and lacked quality scores; filtering therefore differed. TCRdb's table, derived via immunoSEQ multiplex PCR, lists solely in-frame clones and lacks some. D and trimming were read from the DNA, whereas the V and J calls and clone size are those reported in that table. This table holds 450,000 to 500,000 clones, around 73% found once.

The rearrangement uses TRBV5-1 and TRBJ2-3; TRBD1 might be the D (5 bases). The receptor's source is a woman aged 40-49 years in good health. Some clones in this sample may be carry-over from other donors' samples. The sample comprised PBMCs. CDR3 sequence reads: CASSLDRSTDTQYF. CDR3 sequence (DNA): TGCGCCAGCAGCTTAGACAGAAGCACAGATACGCAGTATTTT.